The 20 T cell receptor beta chains reported below all come from one sample, sequenced in a study of cytomegalovirus exposure and HLA in healthy donors. Amplification used 60 Vbeta primers and 13 Jbeta primers. TCRdb's table, derived via immunoSEQ multiplex PCR, lists solely in-frame clones and lacks some. The table lists 100,000 or so clones, 65% to 85% of them singletons. Sequencing input: PBMCs. The receptors shown here come from a middle-aged woman in good health and CMV-seronegative.

In this sample, this clone turned up a few times. CDR3 residues: CASSLPTGAREKLFF. The CDR3 DNA sequence: TGTGCCAGCAGTTTACCGACAGGGGCAAGAGAAAAACTGTTTTTT. The chain links TRBV28 to TRBJ1-4; 8 nucleotides align to TRBD1. V shed 2 bases, J shed 8 bases, and the junction held 7 bases outside the gene matches. The germline V gene encodes CDR1 MDHEN and CDR2 SYDVKM. The CDR3 sequence is 15 residues long.

J is TRBJ1-6 and V is TRBV27, with D maybe TRBD1 (5 bases). Germline V lookup: CDR1 MNHEY, CDR2 SMNVEV (reference sequence). This CDR3 spans 15 amino acids. V lost 5 bases and J 8 bases, leaving 16 bases between the germline ends. CDR3 in DNA: TGTGCCAGCAGTGAACTACCCCCGGGGGATTCACCCCTCCACTTT. Amino acid sequence: CASSELPPGDSPLHF.

V gene TRBV19 combines with J gene TRBJ2-7, with 8 bases matching TRBD2. CDR1 is LNHDA, CDR2 SQIVND, per germline (reference sequence). The CDR3 runs 15 residues. After removal of 1 base from V and 2 bases from J, the junction contained 4 bases not matched to a gene. CDR3 sequence: CASSIATSGTYEQYF. CDR3 nucleotide sequence: TGTGCCAGTAGTATAGCAACTAGCGGAACCTACGAGCAGTACTTC. The full variable domain, rest sourced from reference TRBV19 and TRBJ2-7, is DGGITQSPKYLFRKEGQNVTLSCEQNLNHDAMYWYRQDPGQGLRLIYYSQIVNDFQKGDIAEGYSVSREKKESFPLTVTSAQKNPTAFYLCASSIATSGTYEQYFGPGTRLTVT.

V and J are TRBV14 and TRBJ2-7, with D perhaps TRBD2 (6 bases). The CDR3 is made up of 13 amino acids. The germline V gene has CDR1 SGHDN and CDR2 FVKESK. Trimming left V 1 base short and J 11 bases short, with 15 bases between. CDR3 in DNA: TGTGCCAGCAGCCAAGCCCGCGGGAAGATAGAGTACTTC. It translates to CASSQARGKIEYF. Variable domain in full (rest from reference TRBV14 and TRBJ2-7): EAGVTQFPSHSVIEKGQTVTLRCDPISGHDNLYWYRRVMGKEIKFLLHFVKESKQDESGMPNNRFLAERTGGTYSTLKVQPAELEDSGVYFCASSQARGKIEYFGPGTRLTVT.

The chain carries TRBV21-1 and TRBJ2-7; TRBD2, the table's D call, was not compared with the DNA. TRBV21-1 is a pseudogene segment. This CDR3 has 15 residues. This CDR3 is CASSNEIDLPYEQYF. The CDR3 region has the DNA TGTGCCAGCAGCAATGAGATAGACTTACCCTACGAGCAGTACTTC.

V is TRBV5-6 and J is TRBJ1-4; 10 positions agree with TRBD1. CDR3 length equals 18 residues. Trimming removed 0 bases from V and 10 bases from J; junction bases left unmatched: 15. Germline-derived CDR1 and CDR2 are SGHDT and YYEEEE. For the CDR3, the DNA is TGTGCCAGCAGCTTGGGGACGCCGGTGACAGGGGGCATAAGAAAACTGTTTTTT. Translated, it gives CASSLGTPVTGGIRKLFF.

The chain recombines TRBV7-9 with TRBJ2-1; 8 bases map to TRBD2. Germline V gives CDR1 SEHNR, CDR2 FQNEAQ (reference sequence). The CDR3 extends over 16 amino acids. V lost 8 bases, J lost 0 bases, and 9 bases stayed unmatched. The CDR3: CASGQVAGSSYNEQFF. The DNA for the CDR3 is TGTGCCAGCGGTCAAGTAGCGGGGAGCTCCTACAATGAGCAGTTCTTC.

The V call is TRBV15, the J call TRBJ2-7, with 8 bases matching TRBD2. CDR1 LNHNV and CDR2 YYDKDF come from the germline V gene (reference sequence). The CDR3 is 15 amino acids. The trim removed 0 bases at V and 3 bases at J, leaving 4 bases unmatched. CDR3 coding DNA: TGTGCCACCAGCAGAGACGGTGGGACTAGCTACGAGCAGTACTTC. Translation gives CATSRDGGTSYEQYF.

V gene TRBV30 combines with J gene TRBJ1-4; tentatively, D is TRBD1 (5 bases). Germline CDR1 GTSNPN, CDR2 SVGIG (reference sequence). Trimming took off 3 bases at V and 2 bases at J, with 13 bases between the two ends. There are 15 residues in the CDR3. The CDR3 DNA reads as TGTGCCTGGAGCGTCCAGGGTTCTACTAATGAAAAACTGTTTTTT. This gives the protein CAWSVQGSTNEKLFF.

The chain employs TRBV4-3 and TRBJ1-1, with TRBD1 matching 9 bases. V trimming: 3 bases; J trimming: 1 base; junction bases outside the gene matches: 9. This CDR3 has 17 amino acids. Germline V gene data show CDR1 as LGHNA and CDR2 as YSLEER. The CDR3 nucleotides are TGCGCCAGCAGCCAGGGCTATCTGGGACAGGGGAACACTGAAGCTTTCTTT. Its translation: CASSQGYLGQGNTEAFF.

The chain is built from TRBV9 and TRBJ2-5; D unresolved. The better agreement between TRBJ2-7 and the DNA end casts doubt on the J call. The CDR3 is made up of 14 amino acids. Looked up from germline, CDR1 is SGDLS and CDR2 is YYNGEE. The CDR3 DNA sequence: TGTGCCAGCAGCGTATATGCGGACTCCTACGAGCAGTACTTC. Its protein is CASSVYADSYEQYF.

The chain uses TRBV6-1 and TRBJ2-5; 8 bases are a match to TRBD2. Germline assignment: CDR1 MNHNS and CDR2 SASEGT. The CDR3 contains 15 residues. J gave up 2 bases and V 3 bases, and 5 bases lay outside the gene matches. The DNA for the CDR3 is TGTGCCAGCAGTGAGGCTAGCGGGCTACAAGAGACCCAGTACTTC. Its protein is CASSEASGLQETQYF.

This chain uses TRBV9 with TRBJ2-6, with TRBD2 as a possible D gene (5 bases). V shed 4 bases and J shed 0 bases, with 14 bases lying between them. CDR3 size: 17 residues. From germline, CDR1 is SGDLS and CDR2 YYNGEE. CDR3 amino acids: CASSPPGLDSGANVLTF. CDR3 nucleotides: TGTGCCAGCAGCCCCCCCGGACTGGACTCTGGGGCCAACGTCCTGACTTTC.

This clone was seen once. V usage is TRBV27 and J usage is TRBJ2-7, with D uncertain. The CDR3 spans 13 residues. Trimming cost V 3 bases and J 0 bases, with 6 bases left between them. CDR1 is MNHEY and CDR2 is SMNVEV in the germline V gene (reference sequence). CDR3 nucleotides: TGTGCCAGCAGTTTTGCCGGCTCCTACGAGCAGTACTTC. This sequence encodes CASSFAGSYEQYF.

This sequence joins TRBV6-5 and TRBJ2-5; D is ambiguous. From germline, CDR1 is MNHEY and CDR2 SVGAGI. Between the trimmed V and J ends, which lost 7 bases and 4 bases, there was a span of 10 bases. The CDR3 consists of 12 residues. The DNA of the CDR3 is TGTGCCAGCAAAGGCGCAGGAGAGACCCAGTACTTC. Encoded protein: CASKGAGETQYF.

In its sample, this clone was seen a few times. This rearrangement joins TRBV15 to TRBJ2-3, with a tentative D call TRBD1 (6 bases). V was cut by 0 bases and J by 4 bases, with 14 bases left in between. Germline CDR1 reads LNHNV; CDR2 reads YYDKDF (reference sequence). The CDR3 loop spans 16 amino acids. This CDR3 is CATSRDRGRGPDTQYF. CDR3 nucleotides: TGTGCCACCAGCAGAGACAGGGGAAGAGGCCCAGATACGCAGTATTTT.

The chain couples TRBV27 to TRBJ1-2; D uncertain. CDR3 size: 10 residues. Trimming took off 2 bases at V and 8 bases at J, with 3 bases between the two ends. Germline V CDR1 and CDR2: MNHEY, SMNVEV (reference sequence). CDR3 region: CASSLIGYTF. Written as DNA, the CDR3 is TGTGCCAGCAGTTTAATAGGCTACACCTTC.

The V gene is TRBV10-1, the J gene TRBJ2-5, with 7 bases matching TRBD2. V lost 9 bases and J lost 1; bases outside the gene matches: 8. The CDR3 is 14 amino acids. The V gene's germline CDR1 is WNHNN and CDR2 SYGVQD (reference sequence). CDR3 bases: TGCGCCAGAGAAAGGGCGGGAGCCCAAGAGACCCAGTACTTC. This translates into CARERAGAQETQYF.

The gene calls are TRBV19 and TRBJ2-2, with D perhaps TRBD1 (7 bases). Germline V CDR1 and CDR2: LNHDA, SQIVND (reference sequence). The V and J ends lost 4 bases and 5 bases respectively, with 14 bases between them. CDR3 length: 15 amino acids. The CDR3 is CASSTQGRGTGELFF. CDR3 sequence (DNA): TGTGCCAGTAGTACACAGGGGCGGGGAACCGGGGAGCTGTTTTTT.

V and J are TRBV4-3 and TRBJ1-5; D gene uncertain. V was trimmed by 0 bases and J by 6 bases, leaving 12 bases between them. Germline CDR1 reads LGHNA; CDR2 reads YSLEER. This CDR3 comprises 15 residues. CDR3 nucleotides: TGCGCCAGCAGCCAAGAACTAGGGCAGAGTCAGCCCCAGCATTTT. This encodes CASSQELGQSQPQHF.